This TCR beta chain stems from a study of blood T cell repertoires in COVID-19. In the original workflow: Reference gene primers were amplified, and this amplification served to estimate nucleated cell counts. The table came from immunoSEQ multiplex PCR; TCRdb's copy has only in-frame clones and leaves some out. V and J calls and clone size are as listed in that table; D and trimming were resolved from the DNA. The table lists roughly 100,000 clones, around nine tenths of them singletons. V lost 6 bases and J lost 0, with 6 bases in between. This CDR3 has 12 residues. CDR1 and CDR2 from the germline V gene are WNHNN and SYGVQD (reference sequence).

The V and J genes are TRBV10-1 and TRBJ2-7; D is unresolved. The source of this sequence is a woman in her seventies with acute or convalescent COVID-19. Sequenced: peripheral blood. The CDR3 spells CASSRSSYEQYF. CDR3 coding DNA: TGCGCCAGCAGCCGGAGCTCCTACGAGCAGTACTTC.